The 14 T cell receptor beta chains below come from one sample, sequenced in a study of T cell repertoires in cytomegalovirus infection. The antigens for these receptors are not known. TCRdb reprocessed the reads via MiXCR and lists one record per CDR3 protein. Among about 830,000 distinct CDR3 sequences listed, 30% to 35% were seen once. Sequenced here: cultured CD8+ T cells from PBMCs, sampled from culture after CMV antigen stimulation. The origin of the receptors is a human donor in good health (CMV status not recorded). Some clones in this sample may be carry-over from other donors' samples.

V gene TRBV13 combines with J gene TRBJ2-3; perhaps TRBD1 as D (7 bases). CDR3 length: 19 residues. The germline CDR1 and CDR2 sequences are PRHDT and FYEKMQ (reference sequence). V was trimmed by 5 bases and J by 5 bases, leaving 29 bases between them. The CDR3 spells CASSPTRFSAQGEVDTQYF. DNA for the CDR3: TGTGCCAGCAGCCCCACGCGGTTTAGTGCGCAGGGGGAGGTAGATACGCAGTATTTT.

The rearrangement uses TRBV5-3 and TRBJ2-1, with D tentatively TRBD1 (5 bases). TRBV5-3 is filed as an ORF, its function uncertain. The CDR3 totals 14 residues. V shed 8 bases and J shed 5 bases, with 17 bases lying between them. CDR3 DNA sequence: TGTGCCAGCAGTTACATGGGGCACAACAATGAGCAGTTCTTC. Amino acid sequence: CASSYMGHNNEQFF.

This clonotype turned up a few times. V usage is TRBV19 and J usage is TRBJ1-1; D gene unclear. V dropped 0 bases and J dropped 5 bases, with 7 bases sitting between them. The CDR3 length is 13 residues. Per germline, CDR1 LNHDA and CDR2 SQIVND (reference sequence). The CDR3 bases are TGTGCCAGTAGTATAGACGGCGGGACTGAAGCTTTCTTT. Translated, it gives CASSIDGGTEAFF.

This chain joins TRBV7-2 and TRBJ2-1; D is possibly TRBD1 or TRBD2 (7 bases each). The CDR3 totals 16 residues. Trimming removed 5 bases from V and 0 bases from J, with 14 bases in between. The germline gives CDR1 SGHTA, CDR2 FQGNSA. CDR3 DNA sequence: TGTGCCAGCAGCCCAGGGGGGGCCAGCTCCTACAATGAGCAGTTCTTC. Protein sequence: CASSPGGASSYNEQFF.

The gene calls are TRBV12-3 or TRBV12-4 and TRBJ1-2, with D perhaps TRBD1 (5 bases). V lost 7 bases to trimming and J lost 1 base, with 19 bases between them. The CDR3 has 16 residues. CDR3 in amino acids: CASILPGRRGNYGYTF. CDR3 DNA sequence: TGTGCCAGCATCTTACCGGGACGGAGGGGTAACTATGGCTACACCTTC.

V gene TRBV12-3 or TRBV12-4 combines with J gene TRBJ2-1, with no clear D. Trimming removed 7 bases from V and 4 bases from J, with 17 bases in between. The CDR3 runs to 15 residues. The chain's CDR3 is CASKPTPTSYNEQFF. The CDR3, as DNA: TGTGCCAGCAAACCGACTCCAACAAGTTACAATGAGCAGTTCTTC.

This clonotype has only a few counts. The rearrangement joins TRBV10-3 to TRBJ2-3; 9 bases line up with TRBD2. This CDR3 has 15 amino acids. CDR1 is ENHRY and CDR2 is SYGVKD in the germline V gene. After removal of 6 bases from V and 5 bases from J, the junction contained 9 bases not matched to a gene. The CDR3 nucleotides are TGTGCCATCAGACCTACTAGCGGGCCCCGAGATACGCAGTATTTT. Its translation: CAIRPTSGPRDTQYF.

Only one count was recorded for this clonotype. This could be a read error, since a much larger clone is one nucleotide away. The chain joins TRBV7-2 to TRBJ1-2, with D perhaps matching TRBD1 (5 bases). The CDR3 contains 16 residues. Germline loops: CDR1 SGHTA, CDR2 FQGNSA. Trimming pared 7 bases from V and 7 bases from J, leaving 25 bases between. The DNA of the CDR3 is TGTGCCAGCAACGAGGGGCACTCGTTAAAGTCAAGTGGCTACACCTTC. This encodes CASNEGHSLKSSGYTF.

To note about this clonotype: A read error may explain this, as a much larger clone is one base away. The rearrangement uses TRBV7-2 and TRBJ1-5; 9 nucleotides agree with TRBD1. The length of the CDR3 is 15 residues. From germline, CDR1 is SGHTA and CDR2 FQGNSA. CDR3 residues: CVSSFGTGRTQPQHF. CDR3 DNA: TGTGTCAGCAGCTTCGGGACAGGGAGGACGCAGCCCCAGCATTTT.

The V gene is TRBV15, the J gene TRBJ2-2; no clear D. Germline CDR1 reads LNHNV; CDR2 reads YYDKDF (reference sequence). The CDR3 length is 13 residues. The V and J ends lost 2 bases and 9 bases respectively, with 10 bases between them. The CDR3 loop reads CATSRSGPWELFF. CDR3 nucleotides: TGTGCCACCAGCAGATCCGGGCCGTGGGAGCTGTTTTTT.

Many counts were recorded for this clonotype. The chain has TRBV6-1 and TRBJ2-1; TRBD2 matches 15 bases. The germline CDR1 and CDR2 sequences are MNHNS and SASEGT. The CDR3 is 19 residues long. Germline trimming cut 1 base from V and 1 base from J; bases unmatched to any gene: 5. CDR3 loop: CASSEEGLAGGGSYNEQFF. CDR3 sequence (DNA): TGTGCCAGCAGTGAAGAGGGACTAGCGGGGGGTGGATCCTACAATGAGCAGTTCTTC.

This clonotype was counted a few times. The chain links TRBV12-3 or TRBV12-4 to TRBJ2-7; either TRBD1 or TRBD2 may fit D (5 bases each). The CDR3 extends over 16 amino acids. Between the trimmed V and J ends, which lost 3 bases and 2 bases, there was a span of 17 bases. CDR3 protein: CASSFDRLMGPYEQYF. In nucleotides, the CDR3 is TGTGCCAGCAGTTTCGACCGTCTCATGGGACCCTACGAGCAGTACTTC.

This chain uses TRBV7-4 with TRBJ1-5, with a possible D match to TRBD1 (5 bases). The CDR3 runs to 15 residues. The V end lost 1 base, the J end lost 5 bases, and 12 bases lay between the germline ends. CDR1 is SGHVT, CDR2 SQSDAQ, per germline. DNA for the CDR3: TGTGCCAGCAGCTTAGAGGCAGGGCCTTATCAGCCCCAGCATTTT. Its translation is CASSLEAGPYQPQHF.

This clonotype was recorded many times. The chain is built from TRBV12-3 or TRBV12-4 and TRBJ1-4; TRBD1 might be the D (6 bases). The CDR3 runs 17 residues. V gave up 3 bases and J gave up 1 base, with 15 bases separating them. As DNA, the CDR3 is TGTGCCAGCAGTTTCGGGCAGGGGTTTTTAACTAATGAAAAACTGTTTTTT. Translating it yields CASSFGQGFLTNEKLFF.